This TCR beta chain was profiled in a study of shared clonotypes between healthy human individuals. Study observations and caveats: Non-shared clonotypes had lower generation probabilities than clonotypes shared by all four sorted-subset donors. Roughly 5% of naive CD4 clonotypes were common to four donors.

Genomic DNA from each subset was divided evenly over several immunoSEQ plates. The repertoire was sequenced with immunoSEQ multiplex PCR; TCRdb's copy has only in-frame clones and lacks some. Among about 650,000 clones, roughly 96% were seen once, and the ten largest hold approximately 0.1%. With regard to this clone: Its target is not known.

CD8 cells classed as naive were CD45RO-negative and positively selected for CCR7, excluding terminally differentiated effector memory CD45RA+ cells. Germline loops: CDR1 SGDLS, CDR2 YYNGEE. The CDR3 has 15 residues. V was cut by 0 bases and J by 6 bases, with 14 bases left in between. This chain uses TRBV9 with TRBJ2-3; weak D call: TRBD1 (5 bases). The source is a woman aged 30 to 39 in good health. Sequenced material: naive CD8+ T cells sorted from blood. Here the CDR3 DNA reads TGTGCCAGCAGCGTAGTGGGGCTACTCGATGATACGCAGTATTTT. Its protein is CASSVVGLLDDTQYF.